Presented here are 25 T cell receptor beta chains from one specimen sequenced in a study of CD8 T cells in Susac syndrome. RNA totalling about 0.45 to 1 ug underwent reverse transcription with random hexamers. TCRdb re-called the immunoSEQ multiplex PCR reads with MiXCR, one entry per CDR3 protein. The table has hundreds of thousands of distinct CDR3 sequences, 93% seen once. Material: CD4+ T cells from PBMCs. These receptors all come from a human donor with multiple sclerosis.

The rearrangement links TRBV4-1 to TRBJ1-6; maybe TRBD1 (5 bases). Germline V gene sequence: CDR1 MGHRA, CDR2 YSYEKL. This CDR3 region has 15 residues. Trimming took 0 bases from V and 10 from J, leaving 13 bases between them. CDR3 DNA sequence: TGCGCCAGCAGCCAAGATATTGGGGCTTGGTCACCCCTCCACTTT. Translated: CASSQDIGAWSPLHF.

This chain links TRBV20-1 with TRBJ2-2, with TRBD1 matching over 9 bases. The CDR3 totals 17 residues. Trimming removed 0 bases from V and 1 base from J; junction bases left unmatched: 6. Germline V gene sequence: CDR1 DFQATT, CDR2 SNEGSKA (reference sequence). The CDR3: CSARDPRQGVNTGELFF. Here the CDR3 DNA reads TGCAGTGCTAGAGATCCCCGACAGGGGGTGAACACCGGGGAGCTGTTTTTT.

The chain is built from TRBV19 and TRBJ2-2; the D is unclear. Trimming pared 3 bases from V and 1 base from J, leaving 6 bases between. Germline lookup yields CDR1 LNHDA and CDR2 SQIVND (reference sequence). This CDR3 region has 14 residues. The chain's CDR3 is CASSIVVNTGELFF. The CDR3 DNA follows: TGTGCCAGTAGTATTGTAGTGAACACCGGGGAGCTGTTTTTT.

The V gene is TRBV5-6, the J gene TRBJ2-5; D gene ambiguous. CDR3 size: 13 residues. The V gene lost 3 bases and the J gene lost 7 bases, with 13 bases spanning the gap. The germline V gene encodes CDR1 SGHDT and CDR2 YYEEEE. The CDR3 reads CASSSGPLGTQYF. CDR3 coding DNA: TGTGCCAGCAGCTCCGGACCCTTGGGGACCCAGTACTTC.

The J gene is TRBJ1-5, the V gene TRBV28; no clear D. The CDR3 is 13 amino acids. The germline V gene has CDR1 MDHEN and CDR2 SYDVKM. V was clipped by 10 bases and J by 2 bases, with 12 bases between them. In nucleotides, the CDR3 is TGTGCCATGCAGGCTGATGGCAATCAGCCCCAGCATTTT. As protein: CAMQADGNQPQHF. The full variable domain, in which reference TRBV28 and TRBJ1-5 provide the parts outside the CDR3, is DVKVTQSSRYLVKRTGEKVFLECVQDMDHENMFWYRQDPGLGLRLIYFSYDVKMKEKGDIPEGYSVSREKKERFSLILESASTNQTSMYLCAMQADGNQPQHFGDGTRLSIL.

On this clonotype itself: At one of its ends the junction is not consistent with the germline gene, which may arise from a read error. The rearrangement joins TRBV13 to TRBJ2-4; 8 nucleotides agree with TRBD1. The CDR3 length is 12 residues. The germline gives CDR1 PRHDT, CDR2 FYEKMQ (reference sequence). The CDR3, as DNA: TGTGCCAGCAGCTTCCGACAGGGGTTTTTGAACTTC. Its protein product is CASSFRQGFLNF.

This chain uses TRBV4-1 with TRBJ2-3, with 12 bases aligning to TRBD1. CDR3 size: 17 residues. The ends lost 2 bases at V and 1 base at J; junction bases unmatched: 4. CDR1 MGHRA and CDR2 YSYEKL come from the germline V gene. CDR3 nucleotides: TGCGCCAGCAGCCAAACCGGGACAGGGGGCCGCACAGATACGCAGTATTTT. Protein product: CASSQTGTGGRTDTQYF.

The gene calls are TRBV29-1 and TRBJ2-4; 9 bases agree with TRBD1. V lost 0 bases, J lost 8 bases, and 11 bases stayed unmatched. The germline V gene has CDR1 SQVTM and CDR2 ANQGSEA. The CDR3 extends over 16 amino acids. The CDR3 here is CSVEEGTGTRSYIQYF. CDR3 DNA sequence: TGCAGCGTTGAAGAGGGGACAGGGACGAGGAGTTACATTCAGTACTTC.

This CDR3 is CASSQVSSYNSPLHF. The DNA of the CDR3 is TGCGCCAGCAGCCAAGTCTCGAGCTATAATTCACCCCTCCACTTT. The chain couples TRBV4-1 to TRBJ1-6, with D uncertain. V gave up 1 base and J gave up 3 bases, with 7 bases separating them. The CDR3 has 15 amino acids. Looked up from germline, CDR1 is MGHRA and CDR2 is YSYEKL.

The V and J genes are TRBV3-1 and TRBJ1-2, with D unresolved. This CDR3 contains 14 residues. Germline V CDR1 and CDR2: LGHDT, YNNKEL (reference sequence). Deletions cut 3 bases from V and 4 bases from J, with 12 bases between. The CDR3 is CASSQPPMSYGYTF. The CDR3 DNA reads TGTGCCAGCAGCCAGCCCCCAATGAGCTATGGCTACACCTTC.

This chain uses TRBV20-1 with TRBJ1-6, with TRBD1 as a possible D gene (5 bases). The V gene's germline CDR1 is DFQATT and CDR2 SNEGSKA (reference sequence). The CDR3 has 13 residues. V was trimmed by 8 bases and J by 10 bases, leaving 18 bases between them. CDR3 amino acids: CSHSRGLSSPLHF. DNA of the CDR3: TGCAGTCATTCCCGGGGCCTCTCCTCACCCCTCCACTTT.

The rearrangement uses TRBV10-2 and TRBJ2-2; TRBD1 might be the D (5 bases). In germline, CDR1 is WSHSY, CDR2 SAAADI. The CDR3 extends over 16 amino acids. V lost 3 bases and J 3 bases, leaving 14 bases between the germline ends. The CDR3 reads CASSDPVAGYTGELFF. Written as DNA, the CDR3 is TGCGCCAGCAGTGATCCCGTGGCAGGGTACACCGGGGAGCTGTTTTTT.

The CDR3 DNA reads as TGCAGCGCTATCGAAGGGACAAAGAACACTGAAGCTTTCTTT. As protein: CSAIEGTKNTEAFF. V is TRBV29-1 and J is TRBJ1-1, with D maybe TRBD1 (6 bases). The CDR3 loop spans 14 amino acids. Germline CDR1 and CDR2: SQVTM and ANQGSEA. Between the trimmed V and J ends, which lost 7 bases and 1 base, there was a span of 16 bases.

This rearrangement joins TRBV20-1 to TRBJ2-5; TRBD2 matches at 11 bases. After removal of 1 base from V and 5 bases from J, the junction contained 15 bases not matched to a gene. CDR1 and CDR2 from the germline V gene are DFQATT and SNEGSKA (reference sequence). This CDR3 spans 18 amino acids. The CDR3 region is CSARGLTSGRGSLETQYF. The CDR3 DNA follows: TGCAGTGCTAGAGGTTTAACTAGCGGGAGAGGTTCTCTGGAGACCCAGTACTTC.

In its sample, this clonotype was seen once. The J gene is TRBJ2-2, the V gene TRBV4-1, with TRBD2 identical over 16 bases. J was trimmed by 1 base and V by 0 bases; bases with no gene match: 8. The CDR3 length is 21 residues. Germline V gene lookup returns CDR1 MGHRA and CDR2 YSYEKL. The CDR3 DNA reads as TGCGCCAGCAGCCAAGACCCGGGACTAGCGGGAGGGCCGAAGAACACCGGGGAGCTGTTTTTT. Residues: CASSQDPGLAGGPKNTGELFF.

The J gene is TRBJ2-5, the V gene TRBV20-1; TRBD2 aligns across 10 bases. This CDR3 is built from 16 residues. Trimming removed 1 base from V and 5 bases from J; junction bases left unmatched: 10. Germline CDR1 DFQATT, CDR2 SNEGSKA (reference sequence). CDR3 in amino acids: CSARGKRGGRMETQYF. Here the CDR3 DNA reads TGCAGTGCTAGAGGGAAGCGGGGGGGCCGGATGGAGACCCAGTACTTC.

The V gene is TRBV9, the J gene TRBJ2-2; possibly TRBD1 for D (5 bases). Trimming removed 2 bases from V and 6 bases from J, with 14 bases in between. The germline V gene has CDR1 SGDLS and CDR2 YYNGEE. The CDR3 extends over 15 amino acids. Written as DNA, the CDR3 is TGTGCCAGCAGCGTGAGCCCCAGGGTCTCCGGGGAGCTGTTTTTT. It translates to CASSVSPRVSGELFF.

The J gene is TRBJ2-5, the V gene TRBV7-2; 9 nucleotides match TRBD1. Looked up from germline, CDR1 is SGHTA and CDR2 is FQGNSA. The CDR3 is made up of 14 amino acids. V trimming: 5 bases; J trimming: 4 bases; junction bases outside the gene matches: 5. DNA for the CDR3: TGTGCCAGCAGCACGGGACAGGGAACAGAGACCCAGTACTTC. Translating gives CASSTGQGTETQYF. Full variable domain (rest looked up from reference TRBV7-2 and TRBJ2-5): GAGVSQSPSNKVTEKGKDVELRCDPISGHTALYWYRQSLGQGLEFLIYFQGNSAPDKSGLPSDRFSAERTGGSVSTLTIQRTQQEDSAVYLCASSTGQGTETQYFGPGTRLLVL.

This clonotype was counted only a few times. The gene calls are TRBV29-1 and TRBJ2-5; D might be TRBD1 or TRBD2, each matching 5 bases. Germline V gene sequence: CDR1 SQVTM, CDR2 ANQGSEA. CDR3 length: 12 residues. Trimming pared 4 bases from V and 7 bases from J, leaving 13 bases between. This CDR3 is CSVVQGEGTQYF. The CDR3 DNA reads as TGCAGCGTTGTGCAGGGAGAAGGGACCCAGTACTTC.

The genes are TRBV30 and TRBJ1-1; 8 bases fit TRBD1. The CDR3 has 13 amino acids. Germline assignment: CDR1 GTSNPN and CDR2 SVGIG (reference sequence). V was pared by 8 bases and J by 2 bases, with 7 bases of the junction left unmatched. The CDR3 DNA reads TGTGCCGGAGGGGACAGGCGAAACACTGAAGCTTTCTTT. The encoded protein is CAGGDRRNTEAFF.

The chain couples TRBV18 to TRBJ1-1; D possibly corresponds to TRBD1 (5 bases). The CDR3 totals 13 residues. The germline gives CDR1 KGHSH, CDR2 LQKENI. Trimming shortened V by 3 bases and J by 6 bases, and 11 bases separated the two germline ends. This chain's CDR3 is CASSPFGGAEAFF. The CDR3 nucleotides are TGTGCCAGCTCACCTTTTGGGGGGGCTGAAGCTTTCTTT.

The chain has TRBV3-1 and TRBJ2-7, with D hard to call. The germline V gene encodes CDR1 LGHDT and CDR2 YNNKEL (reference sequence). With 0 bases removed from V and 3 bases from J, the gap between germline ends came to 6 bases. The CDR3 is 13 amino acids. Written as DNA, the CDR3 is TGTGCCAGCAGCCAAGATAGGATCTACGAGCAGTACTTC. The encoded protein is CASSQDRIYEQYF.

The sample holds a few counts of this clonotype. The rearrangement links TRBV3-1 to TRBJ2-2; no clear D. Germline V lookup: CDR1 LGHDT, CDR2 YNNKEL (reference sequence). The CDR3 has 13 amino acids. Trimming left V 3 bases short and J 4 bases short, with 6 bases between. This CDR3 is CASSQDPTGELFF. In nucleotides, the CDR3 is TGTGCCAGCAGCCAGGATCCCACCGGGGAGCTGTTTTTT.

J is TRBJ1-1 and V is TRBV2; unclear D gene. With 0 bases removed from V and 10 bases from J, the gap between germline ends came to 3 bases. CDR1 and CDR2 from the germline V gene are SNHLY and FYNNEI. The CDR3 contains 10 residues. The CDR3 loop reads CASSEAVAFF. In nucleotides, the CDR3 is TGTGCCAGCAGTGAAGCGGTAGCTTTCTTT.

This clonotype was counted a few times. The chain employs TRBV2 and TRBJ1-1; 9 bases are a match to TRBD1. Germline trimming cut 5 bases from V and 0 bases from J; bases unmatched to any gene: 1. CDR1 and CDR2 (germline): SNHLY, FYNNEI. This CDR3 has 14 amino acids. The CDR3 DNA sequence: TGTGCCAGCAGTAGACAGGGGGTGAACACTGAAGCTTTCTTT. It encodes CASSRQGVNTEAFF. Based on the CDR3 plus reference TRBV2 and TRBJ1-1, the full variable domain is EPEVTQTPSHQVTQMGQEVILRCVPISNHLYFYWYRQILGQKVEFLVSFYNNEISEKSEIFDDQFSVERPDGSNFTLKIRSTKLEDSAMYFCASSRQGVNTEAFFGQGTRLTVV.